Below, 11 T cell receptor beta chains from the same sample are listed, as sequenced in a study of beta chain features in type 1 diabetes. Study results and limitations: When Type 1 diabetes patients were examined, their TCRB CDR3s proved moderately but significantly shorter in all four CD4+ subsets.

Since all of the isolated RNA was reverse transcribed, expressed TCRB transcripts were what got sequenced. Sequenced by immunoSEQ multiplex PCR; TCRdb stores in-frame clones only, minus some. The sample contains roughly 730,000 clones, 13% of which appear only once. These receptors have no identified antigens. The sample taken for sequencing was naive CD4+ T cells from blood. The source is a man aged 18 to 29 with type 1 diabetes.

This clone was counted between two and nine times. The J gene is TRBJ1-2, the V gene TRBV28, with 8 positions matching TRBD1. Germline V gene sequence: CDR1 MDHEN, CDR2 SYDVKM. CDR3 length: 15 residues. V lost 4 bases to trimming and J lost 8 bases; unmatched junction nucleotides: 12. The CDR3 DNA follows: TGTGCCAGCAGTTCTTCCCAGGGGGCGCACGGGGGCTACACCTTC. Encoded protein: CASSSSQGAHGGYTF.

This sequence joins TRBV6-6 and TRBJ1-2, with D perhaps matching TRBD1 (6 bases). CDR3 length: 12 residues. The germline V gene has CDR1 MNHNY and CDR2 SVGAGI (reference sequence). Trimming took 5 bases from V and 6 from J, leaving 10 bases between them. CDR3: CASSLRQDGYTF. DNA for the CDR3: TGTGCCAGCAGTCTGAGACAGGATGGCTACACCTTC.

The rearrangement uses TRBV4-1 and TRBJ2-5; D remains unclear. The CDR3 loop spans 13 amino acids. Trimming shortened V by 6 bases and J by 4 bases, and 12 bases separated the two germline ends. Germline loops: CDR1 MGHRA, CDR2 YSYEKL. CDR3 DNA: TGCGCCAGCAGTATTAAGCAGCGAGAGACCCAGTACTTC. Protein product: CASSIKQRETQYF.

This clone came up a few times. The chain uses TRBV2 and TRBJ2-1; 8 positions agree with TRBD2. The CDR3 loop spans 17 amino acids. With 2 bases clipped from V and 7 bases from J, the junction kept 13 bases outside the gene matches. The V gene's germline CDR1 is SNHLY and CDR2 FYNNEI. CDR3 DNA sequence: TGTGCCAGCAGTGAAATATGGGCGGGGGGCTCAGGGAATGAGCAGTTCTTC. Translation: CASSEIWAGGSGNEQFF.

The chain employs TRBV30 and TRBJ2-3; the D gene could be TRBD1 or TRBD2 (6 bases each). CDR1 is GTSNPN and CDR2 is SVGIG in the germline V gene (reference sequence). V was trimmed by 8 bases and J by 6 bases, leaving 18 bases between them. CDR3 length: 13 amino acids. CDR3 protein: CALLTGAGDTQYF. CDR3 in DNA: TGTGCCCTGTTAACGGGGGCGGGGGATACGCAGTATTTT.

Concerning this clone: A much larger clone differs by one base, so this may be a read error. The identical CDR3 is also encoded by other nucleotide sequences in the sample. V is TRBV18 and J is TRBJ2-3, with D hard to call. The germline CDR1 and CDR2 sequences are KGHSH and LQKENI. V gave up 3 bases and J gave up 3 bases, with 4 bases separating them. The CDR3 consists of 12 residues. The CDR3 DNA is TGTGCCAGCTCACCCAGGACAGATACGCAGTATTTT. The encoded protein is CASSPRTDTQYF. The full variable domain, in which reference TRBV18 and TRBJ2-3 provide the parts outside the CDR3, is NAGVMQNPRHLVRRRGQEARLRCSPMKGHSHVYWYRQLPEEGLKFMVYLQKENIIDESGMPKERFSAEFPKEGPSILRIQQVVRGDSAAYFCASSPRTDTQYFGPGTRLTVL.

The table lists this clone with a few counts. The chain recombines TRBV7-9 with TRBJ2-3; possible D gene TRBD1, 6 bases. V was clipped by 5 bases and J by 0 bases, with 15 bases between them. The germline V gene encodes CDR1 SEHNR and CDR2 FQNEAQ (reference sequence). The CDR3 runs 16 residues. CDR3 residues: CASSPGASPSTDTQYF. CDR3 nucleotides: TGTGCCAGCAGCCCAGGGGCTAGCCCTAGCACAGATACGCAGTATTTT.

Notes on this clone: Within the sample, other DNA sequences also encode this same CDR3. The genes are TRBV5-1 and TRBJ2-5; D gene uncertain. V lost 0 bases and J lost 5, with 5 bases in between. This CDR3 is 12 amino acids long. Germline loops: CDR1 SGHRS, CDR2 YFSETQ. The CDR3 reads CASSLVSETQYF. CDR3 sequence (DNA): TGCGCCAGCAGCTTGGTCTCCGAGACCCAGTACTTC.

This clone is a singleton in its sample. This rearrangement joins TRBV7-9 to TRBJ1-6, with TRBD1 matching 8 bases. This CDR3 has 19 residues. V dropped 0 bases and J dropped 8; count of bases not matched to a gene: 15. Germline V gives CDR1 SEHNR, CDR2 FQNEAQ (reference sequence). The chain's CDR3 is CASSLARQGSWWGDSPLHF. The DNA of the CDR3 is TGTGCCAGCAGCTTAGCGCGACAGGGGAGTTGGTGGGGTGATTCACCCCTCCACTTT.

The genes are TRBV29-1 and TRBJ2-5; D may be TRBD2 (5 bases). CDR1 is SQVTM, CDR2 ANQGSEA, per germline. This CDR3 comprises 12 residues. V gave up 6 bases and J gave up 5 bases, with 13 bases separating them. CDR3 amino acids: CSVRGGGETQYF. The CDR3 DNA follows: TGCAGCGTACGTGGAGGAGGCGAGACCCAGTACTTC. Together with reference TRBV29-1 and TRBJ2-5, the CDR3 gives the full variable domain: SAVISQKPSRDICQRGTSLTIQCQVDSQVTMMFWYRQQPGQSLTLIATANQGSEATYESGFVIDKFPISRPNLTFSTLTVSNMSPEDSSIYLCSVRGGGETQYFGPGTRLLVL.

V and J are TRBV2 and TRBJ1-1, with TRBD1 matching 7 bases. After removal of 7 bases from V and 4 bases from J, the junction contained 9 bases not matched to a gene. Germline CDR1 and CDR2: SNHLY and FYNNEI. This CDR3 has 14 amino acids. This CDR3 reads CASTRQGLSTEAFF. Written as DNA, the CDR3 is TGTGCCAGCACCCGACAGGGATTGAGCACTGAAGCTTTCTTT.